This T cell receptor beta chain was documented in a study of blood T cell repertoires in COVID-19. Sequencing used immunoSEQ multiplex PCR; TCRdb keeps in-frame clones, though not all of them. The sample has about 370,000 clones, 85% to 90% seen once; the top ten hold roughly 1%. Participants were aged roughly 18 to 90 years, lived in over 20 US areas, and enrolled virtually. Among Cohort 3 donors, those recovered had two negative PCRs, clearance, or symptom resolution. J was trimmed by 4 bases and V by 3 bases; bases with no gene match: 14. Germline CDR1 is SGHDT and CDR2 is YYEEEE. CDR3 length: 19 amino acids.

The sample consisted of PBMCs or T cells enriched from blood (not recorded which). The chain is built from TRBV5-6 and TRBJ2-6; 9 bases are shared with TRBD1. This clonotype was obtained from a man between 18 and 35 years old who had recovered from COVID-19. The CDR3 reads CASSSGTGWDTPGANVLTF. The CDR3 DNA reads TGTGCCAGCAGCTCAGGGACAGGGTGGGATACCCCAGGGGCCAACGTCCTGACTTTC.